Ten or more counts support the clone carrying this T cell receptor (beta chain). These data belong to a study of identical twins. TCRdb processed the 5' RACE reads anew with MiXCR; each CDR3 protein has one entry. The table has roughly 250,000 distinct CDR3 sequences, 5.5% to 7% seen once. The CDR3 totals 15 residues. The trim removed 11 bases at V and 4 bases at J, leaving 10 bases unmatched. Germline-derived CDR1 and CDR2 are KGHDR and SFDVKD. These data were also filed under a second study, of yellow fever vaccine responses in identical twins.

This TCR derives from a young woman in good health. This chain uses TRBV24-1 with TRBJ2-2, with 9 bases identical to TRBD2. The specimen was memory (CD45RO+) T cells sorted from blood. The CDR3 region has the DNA TGTGCCATTGGGCTAGCGGGATCTATCACCGGGGAGCTGTTTTTT. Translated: CAIGLAGSITGELFF.